Listed below are T cell receptor beta chains from one sample, sequenced in a study of CD8 T cells in Susac syndrome. TCRdb processed the immunoSEQ multiplex PCR reads anew with MiXCR; each CDR3 protein has one entry. Found here are around 130,000 distinct CDR3 sequences, about 94% of them singletons; the top ten hold about 0.28%. What was sequenced was CD8+ T cells from PBMCs. These receptor sequences come from a human donor with Susac syndrome. CDR3s include the opening cysteine and the closing phenylalanine or tryptophan. The order of the fields is V gene, D gene, clone size, J gene, CDR3 DNA, CDR3 protein. The D gene is left open where the match is weak. Clone size is not always given. Where it is, it says once, few, many or a class for expanded clones.

V: TRBV29-1; D: .; size: once; J: TRBJ2-7; DNA: TGCAGCGTGAGGGGTGGGGCTTCCTACGAGCAGTACTTC; CDR3: CSVRGGASYEQYF
V: TRBV12-3/TRBV12-4; D: TRBD2; size: .; J: TRBJ2-3; DNA: TGTGCCAGCAGTTTTAGCGGGGTAACAGATACGCAGTATTTT; CDR3: CASSFSGVTDTQYF
V: TRBV3-1; D: .; size: .; J: TRBJ2-7; DNA: TGTGCCAGCAGCCCCTTAATCTCCTACGAGCAGTACTTC; CDR3: CASSPLISYEQYF
V: TRBV6-2/TRBV6-3; D: .; size: .; J: TRBJ2-1; DNA: TGTGCCAGCAGTCAGCAAGGGTACAATGAGCAGTTCTTC; CDR3: CASSQQGYNEQFF
V: TRBV18; D: .; size: .; J: TRBJ2-7; DNA: TGTGCCAGCTCACCACCGTTGGAAGACATGAAGTACGAGCAGTACTTC; CDR3: CASSPPLEDMKYEQYF
V: TRBV2; D: TRBD1; size: .; J: TRBJ1-1; DNA: TGTGCCAGCAGTGAATTGGACAGGGGACTAGGAACTGAAGCTTTCTTT; CDR3: CASSELDRGLGTEAFF
V: TRBV7-8; D: TRBD1; size: .; J: TRBJ1-5; DNA: TGTGCCAGCAGCTTAGATCGGGACAGAGACAATCAGCCCCAGCATTTT; CDR3: CASSLDRDRDNQPQHF
V: TRBV12-3/TRBV12-4; D: .; size: .; J: TRBJ2-7; DNA: TGTGCCAGCTCGCCGCGTGGACTACGGGAGCAGTACTTC; CDR3: CASSPRGLREQYF
V: TRBV4-3; D: .; size: .; J: TRBJ1-5; DNA: TGCGCCAGCAGCCAAGATTACCCACAGTCGGGCAATCAGCCCCAGCATTTT; CDR3: CASSQDYPQSGNQPQHF
V: TRBV30; D: TRBD1; size: .; J: TRBJ2-3; DNA: TGTGCCATCCGACAGGGTGGCACAGATACGCAGTATTTT; CDR3: CAIRQGGTDTQYF
V: TRBV10-3; D: .; size: .; J: TRBJ1-2; DNA: TGTGCCATCAGTGAGTCGGACAGCGCATCCCCCTATGGCTACACCTTC; CDR3: CAISESDSASPYGYTF
V: TRBV4-2; D: TRBD2; size: .; J: TRBJ2-5; DNA: TGTGCCAGCAGCCAAGACGGGACTCCGGGACTAGCGCAGGAGACCCAGTACTTC; CDR3: CASSQDGTPGLAQETQYF
V: TRBV29-1; D: .; size: .; J: TRBJ1-1; DNA: TGCAGCGCTTACACAGGGAACGCGGAAGCTTTCTTT; CDR3: CSAYTGNAEAFF
V: TRBV29-1; D: .; size: .; J: TRBJ1-2; DNA: TGCAGCGTTGAAGCCCTCCCCAGGGTTACTGGCTACACCTTC; CDR3: CSVEALPRVTGYTF
V: TRBV29-1; D: TRBD1; size: .; J: TRBJ1-2; DNA: TGCAGCATTGAGACCGGACAGGGAGGTCGTTATGGCTACACCTTC; CDR3: CSIETGQGGRYGYTF
V: TRBV7-9; D: .; size: .; J: TRBJ2-6; DNA: TGTGCCAGCAGCTCCCCCTGGGCCAACGTCCTGACTTTC; CDR3: CASSSPWANVLTF
V: TRBV2; D: .; size: .; J: TRBJ1-5; DNA: TGTGCCAGCAGTGATAGTCAGGGTCGTCAGCCCCAGCATTTT; CDR3: CASSDSQGRQPQHF
V: TRBV20-1; D: TRBD2; size: .; J: TRBJ2-1; DNA: TGCAGTGCTAGAGCACTAGCGGGTCCTAACAATGAGCAGTTCTTC; CDR3: CSARALAGPNNEQFF
V: TRBV20-1; D: .; size: .; J: TRBJ2-1; DNA: TGCAGTGCTAGCGGCGGGGACTACAATGAGCAGTTCTTC; CDR3: CSASGGDYNEQFF
V: TRBV9; D: .; size: few; J: TRBJ1-5; DNA: TGTGCCAGCAGCCCCGGGGGAGGTCAGCCCCAGCATTTT; CDR3: CASSPGGGQPQHF
V: TRBV11-2; D: .; size: .; J: TRBJ2-5; DNA: TGTGCCAGCAGCTCTTCCGAGACCCAGTACTTC; CDR3: CASSSSETQYF
V: TRBV9; D: TRBD1; size: once; J: TRBJ1-2; DNA: TGTGCCAGCAGCATCGACAGGGGGCCTTCAGGCTACACCTTC; CDR3: CASSIDRGPSGYTF
V: TRBV14; D: .; size: .; J: TRBJ2-7; DNA: TGTGCCAGCAGCCAACGGGGTTCGTACGAGCAGTACTTC; CDR3: CASSQRGSYEQYF
V: TRBV13; D: TRBD1; size: once; J: TRBJ2-7; DNA: TGTGCCAGCAGCCCAGGGGGAGTTTCCTACGAGCAGTACTTC; CDR3: CASSPGGVSYEQYF
V: TRBV9; D: .; size: .; J: TRBJ1-1; DNA: TGTGCCAGCAGCGCCGACCAGGGGAGCACTGAAGCTTTCTTT; CDR3: CASSADQGSTEAFF
V: TRBV19; D: .; size: .; J: TRBJ2-7; DNA: TGTGCCAGTAGTCCCGCAGCGTCCTACGAGCAGTACTTC; CDR3: CASSPAASYEQYF
V: TRBV9; D: TRBD2; size: .; J: TRBJ2-1; DNA: TGTGCCAGCAGCGTCTCTAGCGGAAACAACAATGAGCAGTTCTTC; CDR3: CASSVSSGNNNEQFF
V: TRBV29-1; D: TRBD1; size: .; J: TRBJ1-2; DNA: TGCAGCGTGACCGTGAATGGACAGGGGAGCTATGGCTACACCTTC; CDR3: CSVTVNGQGSYGYTF
V: TRBV16; D: .; size: .; J: TRBJ1-2; DNA: TGTGCCAGCAGTCGGGACGGCGATGGCTACACCTTC; CDR3: CASSRDGDGYTF
V: TRBV6-5; D: TRBD2; size: .; J: TRBJ2-5; DNA: TGTGCCAGCAGTTATGGCGGGGGGGCCCAAGAGACCCAGTACTTC; CDR3: CASSYGGGAQETQYF
V: TRBV25-1; D: .; size: few; J: TRBJ2-1; DNA: TGTGCCAGCAGTGACGGGGGAGTCTACAATGAGCAGTTCTTC; CDR3: CASSDGGVYNEQFF
V: TRBV29-1; D: TRBD2; size: .; J: TRBJ2-7; DNA: TGCAGCGTCTGGACTAGCGGGTACGAGCAGTACTTC; CDR3: CSVWTSGYEQYF
V: TRBV5-6; D: .; size: .; J: TRBJ2-5; DNA: TGTGCCAGCAGCGCTCCCATGGAAGAGACCCAGTACTTC; CDR3: CASSAPMEETQYF
V: TRBV7-9; D: .; size: .; J: TRBJ2-5; DNA: TGTGCCAGCAGCCAGAACGGAGAGACCCAGTACTTC; CDR3: CASSQNGETQYF
V: TRBV15; D: TRBD1; size: .; J: TRBJ1-2; DNA: TGTGCCACCAGCAGAGATTTCACAGGGGGGGATGGCTACACCTTC; CDR3: CATSRDFTGGDGYTF
V: TRBV13; D: .; size: .; J: TRBJ2-5; DNA: TGTGCCAGCACCCAGCAAATGGGGGTTCAGCAAGAGACCCAGTACTTC; CDR3: CASTQQMGVQQETQYF
V: TRBV7-8; D: TRBD2; size: .; J: TRBJ2-3; DNA: TGTGCCAGCAGCTTAAGGGCTAGCGGGGGCACAGGTACGCAGTATTTT; CDR3: CASSLRASGGTGTQYF
V: TRBV11-3; D: .; size: few; J: TRBJ2-3; DNA: TGTGCCAGCAGCTTAGTCCCCACAGATACGCAGTATTTT; CDR3: CASSLVPTDTQYF
V: TRBV29-1; D: .; size: .; J: TRBJ2-1; DNA: TGCAGCGTTGAAGATTCCCGACAGGGAGGGGTCAATGAGCAGTTCTTC; CDR3: CSVEDSRQGGVNEQFF
V: TRBV4-1; D: TRBD2; size: .; J: TRBJ2-7; DNA: TGCGCCAGCAGCCAAGGGGGGACCGGGACTAGCGTTTACGAGCAGTACTTC; CDR3: CASSQGGTGTSVYEQYF
V: TRBV20-1; D: .; size: .; J: TRBJ2-2; DNA: TGCAGTGCTAGAGATTTGAATAGGGTCGGGGAGCTGTTTTTT; CDR3: CSARDLNRVGELFF
V: TRBV2; D: TRBD1; size: .; J: TRBJ2-1; DNA: TGTGCCAGCAGTTACGGACAGGGTATTTACAATGAGCAGTTCTTC; CDR3: CASSYGQGIYNEQFF
V: TRBV20-1; D: TRBD1; size: once; J: TRBJ2-7; DNA: TGCAGTGCTAGAGGGTTAGGGGGCAACGAGCAGTACTTC; CDR3: CSARGLGGNEQYF
V: TRBV9; D: TRBD1; size: .; J: TRBJ2-5; DNA: TGTGCCAGCAGCGTAGTGACAGGGGGGCAAGAGACCCAGTACTTC; CDR3: CASSVVTGGQETQYF
V: TRBV10-2; D: TRBD1; size: .; J: TRBJ1-1; DNA: TGCGCCAGCAGTGAGTCGGACAGGGGGACTTTCTTT; CDR3: CASSESDRGTFF
V: TRBV6-2/TRBV6-3; D: .; size: .; J: TRBJ2-5; DNA: TGTGCCAGCAGTTACGGAACCACAGGGGGGGTAGAGACCCAGTACTTC; CDR3: CASSYGTTGGVETQYF
V: TRBV19; D: .; size: .; J: TRBJ2-7; DNA: TGTGCCAGTAACAATTGGGGGTACGAGCAGTACTTC; CDR3: CASNNWGYEQYF
V: TRBV9; D: .; size: once; J: TRBJ2-5; DNA: TGTGCCAGCAGCGCCAGGGAGACCCAGTACTTC; CDR3: CASSARETQYF
V: TRBV27; D: .; size: .; J: TRBJ1-1; DNA: TGTGCCAGCAGTTTGAGTGGGTCGACTGAAGCTTTCTTT; CDR3: CASSLSGSTEAFF
V: TRBV12-2; D: .; size: .; J: TRBJ1-1; DNA: TGTGCAAGTCGCTTCCCCGGAGGGAGGAACACTGAAGCTTTCTTT; CDR3: CASRFPGGRNTEAFF
V: TRBV29-1; D: .; size: .; J: TRBJ2-2; DNA: TGCAGCGTTGGTGGTATCGGCCAGGGTTTGAACACCGGGGAGCTGTTTTTT; CDR3: CSVGGIGQGLNTGELFF
V: TRBV30; D: TRBD1; size: .; J: TRBJ1-1; DNA: TGTGCCTGGAGTGTTGGCGCCGGGACAGGGGCTGAAGCTTTCTTT; CDR3: CAWSVGAGTGAEAFF
V: TRBV9; D: .; size: .; J: TRBJ2-7; DNA: TGTGCCAGCAGCGTAGATGGTGGAGGGGTCTACGAGCAGTACTTC; CDR3: CASSVDGGGVYEQYF
V: TRBV5-4; D: TRBD1; size: once; J: TRBJ1-1; DNA: TGTGCCAGCAGCTACAGGGGTACCGGGGGTAACACTGAAGCTTTCTTT; CDR3: CASSYRGTGGNTEAFF
V: TRBV9; D: .; size: .; J: TRBJ2-7; DNA: TGTGCCAGCAGCCCCGGGACCGCGCTGTCCTACGAGCAGTACTTC; CDR3: CASSPGTALSYEQYF